The clone carrying this T cell receptor beta chain was counted at least ten times. V lost 3 bases and J 5 bases, leaving 14 bases between the germline ends. Germline V gives CDR1 LNHNV, CDR2 YYDKDF (reference sequence). The CDR3 consists of 15 residues. This entry is derived from a study of blood T cell repertoires in COVID-19. Looking at the study overall: Samples taken during acute and convalescent COVID-19 were collected in the United States, Italy and Spain. The cDNA or gDNA used as material had been derived from T cells, B-cell-depleted T cells, or PBMCs.

Repertoires were generated with immunoSEQ multiplex PCR, while TCRdb's copy carries only in-frame clones and drops some. The table includes 60,000 to 65,000 clones, about 75% detected once. The J gene is TRBJ1-5, the V gene TRBV15; D is unclear. The sequenced sample consisted of peripheral blood. The sequence came from an elderly woman with acute or convalescent COVID-19. The DNA for the CDR3 is TGTGCCACCAGCAGGGGCTTAGTTCTTTATCAGCCCCAGCATTTT. Residues: CATSRGLVLYQPQHF.